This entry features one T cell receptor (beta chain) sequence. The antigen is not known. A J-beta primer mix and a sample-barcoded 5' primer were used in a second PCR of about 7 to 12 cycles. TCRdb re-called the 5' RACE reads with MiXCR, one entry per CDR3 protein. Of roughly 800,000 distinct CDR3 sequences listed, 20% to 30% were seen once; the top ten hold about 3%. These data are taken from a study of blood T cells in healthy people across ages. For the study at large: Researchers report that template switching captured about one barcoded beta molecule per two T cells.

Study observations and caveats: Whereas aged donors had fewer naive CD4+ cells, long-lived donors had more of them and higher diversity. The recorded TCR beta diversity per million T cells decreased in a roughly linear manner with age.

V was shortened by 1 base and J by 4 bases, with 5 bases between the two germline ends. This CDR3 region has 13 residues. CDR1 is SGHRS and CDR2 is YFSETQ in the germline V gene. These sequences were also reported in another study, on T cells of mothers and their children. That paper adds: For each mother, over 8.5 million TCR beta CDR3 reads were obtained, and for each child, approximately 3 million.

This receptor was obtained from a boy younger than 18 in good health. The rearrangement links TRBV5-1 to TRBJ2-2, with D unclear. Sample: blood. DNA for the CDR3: TGCGCCAGCAGCTTGCGGCCCACCGGGGAGCTGTTTTTT. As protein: CASSLRPTGELFF.